A single sample is the source of the 10 T cell receptor beta chains below, sequenced in a study of monozygotic twins with inflammatory bowel disease. TCRdb derives one entry per CDR3 protein from the 5' RACE reads, leaving out DNA. The table lists 200,000 to 250,000 distinct CDR3 sequences. Material: blood. The source of these receptors is a human donor with ulcerative colitis or Crohn's disease, or a healthy co-twin of an affected twin (not recorded which).

The chain has TRBV11-2 and TRBJ1-2; with no DNA, the TCRdb D assignment of TRBD1 cannot be verified. CDR1 and CDR2 from the germline V gene are SGHAT and FQNNGV. The CDR3 contains 15 residues. The CDR3 loop reads CASSLRQDGRYGYTF.

The gene calls are TRBV6-5 and TRBJ2-2; the TCRdb D gene call, TRBD1, has no DNA to confirm it. This CDR3 has 15 amino acids. CDR1 and CDR2 (germline): MNHEY, SVGAGI. This CDR3 reads CASSYSGGATGELFF.

CDR3 sequence reads: CASSKTGDMQPQHF. The chain employs TRBV27 and TRBJ1-5; the TCRdb call, TRBD1, lacks DNA for checking. The CDR3 has 14 amino acids. From germline, CDR1 is MNHEY and CDR2 SMNVEV (reference sequence).

This chain uses TRBV28 with TRBJ2-7; without DNA, the TCRdb call of TRBD1 cannot be checked. The length of the CDR3 is 16 residues. Germline lookup yields CDR1 MDHEN and CDR2 SYDVKM. The CDR3 spells CASSLFGTGYIHEQYF.

This chain links TRBV19 with TRBJ2-1. The CDR3 loop spans 12 amino acids. Germline V gives CDR1 LNHDA, CDR2 SQIVND (reference sequence). The CDR3 protein is CASSKTRDEQFF.

V gene TRBV27 combines with J gene TRBJ1-6; TCRdb picks TRBD1, but there is no DNA to check that call. The germline CDR1 and CDR2 sequences are MNHEY and SMNVEV (reference sequence). There are 15 residues in the CDR3. The CDR3 loop reads CASSSSWQGSSPLHF.

V and J are TRBV5-1 and TRBJ2-7; the D call of TRBD2 rests on TCRdb alone, since no DNA is present to check it. The CDR3 runs to 12 residues. The V gene's germline CDR1 is SGHRS and CDR2 YFSETQ. CDR3 sequence: CASSYLPGEQYF.

The chain has TRBV20-1 and TRBJ1-2. This CDR3 has 13 residues. Germline V gives CDR1 DFQATT, CDR2 SNEGSKA (reference sequence). This CDR3 is CSAMRTADYGYTF.

The chain combines TRBV20-1 with TRBJ2-5; TCRdb calls TRBD1, which cannot be checked without DNA. This CDR3 comprises 18 residues. Germline values: CDR1 DFQATT, CDR2 SNEGSKA (reference sequence). This CDR3 reads CSARDLRQGRGNGETQYF.

The CDR3 is CASSPLAGGRNTQYF. This chain links TRBV6-1 with TRBJ2-3; TCRdb's assignment of TRBD2 cannot be checked, as there is no DNA. CDR1 MNHNS and CDR2 SASEGT come from the germline V gene. The CDR3 has 15 residues.